This TCR beta chain was identified during a study of TIL therapy for anti-PD-1-resistant metastatic lung cancer. The CDR3 contains 15 residues. The germline gives CDR1 MDHEN, CDR2 SYDVKM. V was cut by 6 bases and J by 0 bases, with 11 bases left in between. Specified time point: pre-treatment sample, taken before nivolumab and TIL therapy. The libraries were made with immunoSEQ v3. The protocol was immunoSEQ multiplex PCR, while the TCRdb copy is restricted to in-frame clones and leaves out a portion. The sample gives under 65,000 clones, 80% to 90% of which show up once; under 3% is in the top ten. This sample comprised blood, obtained at baseline. The receptor was derived from a person between 25 and 80 years old with non-small cell lung cancer. The chain combines TRBV28 with TRBJ2-2; D unresolved. CDR3 sequence (DNA): TGTGCCAGCAGCCTGTACGGGCCGAACACCGGGGAGCTGTTTTTT. This gives the protein CASSLYGPNTGELFF.